This section outlines one T cell receptor beta chain sequence together with its context. Its target is not known. Study observations and caveats: Tumor memory CD4+ T cell TCR gene usage was found to cluster with blood and lymph node memory CD4+ cells and with lymph node naive CD4+ cells. Tumor-infiltrating Treg TCR alpha and beta sequences overlapped most with tumor naive CD4+ T cells, then blood naive.

This CDR3 has 14 amino acids. The V end was cut by 7 bases, the J end by 1 base, with 13 bases between. Germline V CDR1 and CDR2: MDHEN, SYDVKM. TCRdb processed the 5' RACE reads anew with MiXCR; each CDR3 protein has one entry. The sample lists 60,000 to 65,000 distinct CDR3 sequences, approximately 29% occurring once. The V gene is TRBV28, the J gene TRBJ1-1; D call uncertain. The clonotype comes from a female donor with breast cancer. What was sequenced was tumor-infiltrating naive CD4+ T cells sorted from the breast tumor. As to subset: naive CD4+ T cells, CD4+CD45RA+CD25-. CDR3 in DNA: TGTGCCAGCACGGAGAGGCAAAGGAACACTGAAGCTTTCTTT. This codes for CASTERQRNTEAFF.